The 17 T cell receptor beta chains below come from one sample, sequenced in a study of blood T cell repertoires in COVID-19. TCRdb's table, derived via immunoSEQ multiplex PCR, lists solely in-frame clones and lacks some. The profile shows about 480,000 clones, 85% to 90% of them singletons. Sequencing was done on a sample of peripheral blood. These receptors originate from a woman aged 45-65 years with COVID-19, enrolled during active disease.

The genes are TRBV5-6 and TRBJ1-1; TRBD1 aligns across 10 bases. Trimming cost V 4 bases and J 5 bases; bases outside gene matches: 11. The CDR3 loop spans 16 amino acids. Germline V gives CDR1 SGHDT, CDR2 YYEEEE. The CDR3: CASSIRTGGSHTEAFF. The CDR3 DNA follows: TGTGCCAGCAGCATCCGGACAGGGGGAAGTCATACTGAAGCTTTCTTT.

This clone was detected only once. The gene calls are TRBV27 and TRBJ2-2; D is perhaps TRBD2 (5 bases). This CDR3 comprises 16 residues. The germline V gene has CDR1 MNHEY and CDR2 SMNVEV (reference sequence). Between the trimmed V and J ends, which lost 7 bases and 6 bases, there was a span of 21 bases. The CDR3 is CASTQDRSGYAGELFF. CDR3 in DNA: TGTGCCAGCACCCAAGACCGATCGGGATACGCCGGGGAGCTGTTTTTT.

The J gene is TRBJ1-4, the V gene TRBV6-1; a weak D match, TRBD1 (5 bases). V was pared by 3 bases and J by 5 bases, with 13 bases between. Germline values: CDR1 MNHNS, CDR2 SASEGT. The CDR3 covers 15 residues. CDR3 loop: CASSDAGRGNEKLFF. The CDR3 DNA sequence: TGTGCCAGCAGTGACGCCGGTCGGGGGAATGAAAAACTGTTTTTT.

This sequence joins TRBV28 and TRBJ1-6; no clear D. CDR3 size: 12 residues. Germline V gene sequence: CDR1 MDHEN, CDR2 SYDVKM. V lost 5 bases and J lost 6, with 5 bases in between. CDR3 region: CASSLSNSPLHF. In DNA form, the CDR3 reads TGTGCCAGCAGTCTGAGTAATTCACCCCTCCACTTT.

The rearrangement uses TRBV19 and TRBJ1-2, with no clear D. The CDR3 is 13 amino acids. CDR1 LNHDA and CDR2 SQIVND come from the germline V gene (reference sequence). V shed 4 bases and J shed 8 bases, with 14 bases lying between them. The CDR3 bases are TGTGCCAGTAGTACCTCAGGTGCCTCCGGCTACACCTTC. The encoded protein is CASSTSGASGYTF.

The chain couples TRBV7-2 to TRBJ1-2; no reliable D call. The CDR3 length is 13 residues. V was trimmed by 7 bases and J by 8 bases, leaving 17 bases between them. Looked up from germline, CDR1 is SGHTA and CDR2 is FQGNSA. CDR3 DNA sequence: TGTGCCAGCACCTTTTATGTTGACTCAGGCTACACCTTC. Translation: CASTFYVDSGYTF. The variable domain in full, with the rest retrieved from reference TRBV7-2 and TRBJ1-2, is GAGVSQSPSNKVTEKGKDVELRCDPISGHTALYWYRQSLGQGLEFLIYFQGNSAPDKSGLPSDRFSAERTGGSVSTLTIQRTQQEDSAVYLCASTFYVDSGYTFGSGTRLTVV.

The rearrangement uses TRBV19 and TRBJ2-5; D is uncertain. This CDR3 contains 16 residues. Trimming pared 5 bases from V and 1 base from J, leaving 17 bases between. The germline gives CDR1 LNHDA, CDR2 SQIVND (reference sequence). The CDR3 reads CASSSLDSHPQETQYF. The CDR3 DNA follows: TGTGCCAGTAGTTCATTAGACTCGCACCCCCAAGAGACCCAGTACTTC.

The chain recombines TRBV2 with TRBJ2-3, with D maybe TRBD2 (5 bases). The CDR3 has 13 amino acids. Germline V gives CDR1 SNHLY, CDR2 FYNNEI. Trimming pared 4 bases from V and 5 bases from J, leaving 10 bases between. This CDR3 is CASSGREGDTQYF. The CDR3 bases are TGTGCCAGCAGTGGCCGGGAAGGAGATACGCAGTATTTT.

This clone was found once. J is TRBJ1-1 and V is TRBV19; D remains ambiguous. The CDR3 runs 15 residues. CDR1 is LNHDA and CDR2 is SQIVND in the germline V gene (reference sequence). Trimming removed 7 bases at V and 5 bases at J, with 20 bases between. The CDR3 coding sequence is TGTGCCAGTATAAGAAGCTACGAGCCCATGACTGAAGCTTTCTTT. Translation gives CASIRSYEPMTEAFF.

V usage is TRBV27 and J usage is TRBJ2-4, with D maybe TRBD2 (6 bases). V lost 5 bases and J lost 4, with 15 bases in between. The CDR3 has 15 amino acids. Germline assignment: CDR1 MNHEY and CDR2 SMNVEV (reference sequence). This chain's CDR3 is CASSLGTAGKNIQYF. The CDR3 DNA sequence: TGTGCCAGCAGTCTTGGGACGGCGGGGAAAAACATTCAGTACTTC.

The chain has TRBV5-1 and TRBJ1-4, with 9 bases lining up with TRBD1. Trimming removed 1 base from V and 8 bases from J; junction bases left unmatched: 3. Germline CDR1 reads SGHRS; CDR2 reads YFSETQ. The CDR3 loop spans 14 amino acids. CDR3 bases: TGCGCCAGCAGCTTGACAGGGGGCGCGGAAAAACTGTTTTTT. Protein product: CASSLTGGAEKLFF. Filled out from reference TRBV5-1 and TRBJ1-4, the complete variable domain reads KAGVTQTPRYLIKTRGQQVTLSCSPISGHRSVSWYQQTPGQGLQFLFEYFSETQRNKGNFPGRFSGRQFSNSRSEMNVSTLELGDSALYLCASSLTGGAEKLFFGSGTQLSVL.

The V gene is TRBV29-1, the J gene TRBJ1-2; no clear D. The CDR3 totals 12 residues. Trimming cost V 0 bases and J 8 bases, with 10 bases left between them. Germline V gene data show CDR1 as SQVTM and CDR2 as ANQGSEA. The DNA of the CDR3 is TGCAGCGTTGAAGACGGGGAATGGGGCTACACCTTC. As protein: CSVEDGEWGYTF. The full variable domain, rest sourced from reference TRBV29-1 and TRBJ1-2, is SAVISQKPSRDICQRGTSLTIQCQVDSQVTMMFWYRQQPGQSLTLIATANQGSEATYESGFVIDKFPISRPNLTFSTLTVSNMSPEDSSIYLCSVEDGEWGYTFGSGTRLTVV.

The DNA of the CDR3 is TGCGCCAGCACCTCCACAGGGGGGCTGTATACTGAAGCTTTCTTT. Its protein is CASTSTGGLYTEAFF. J is TRBJ1-1 and V is TRBV5-1, with 8 bases that match TRBD1. CDR1 is SGHRS and CDR2 is YFSETQ in the germline V gene. This CDR3 spans 15 amino acids. V was pared by 6 bases and J by 5 bases, with 12 bases of the junction left unmatched. Full variable domain (missing parts from reference TRBV5-1 and TRBJ1-1): KAGVTQTPRYLIKTRGQQVTLSCSPISGHRSVSWYQQTPGQGLQFLFEYFSETQRNKGNFPGRFSGRQFSNSRSEMNVSTLELGDSALYLCASTSTGGLYTEAFFGQGTRLTVV.

The CDR3 DNA sequence: TGTGCCAGCAGTTTGGAGGGGGGGACCTACGAGCAGTACTTC. Its protein is CASSLEGGTYEQYF. The rearrangement links TRBV28 to TRBJ2-7, with D possibly being TRBD2 (7 bases). Germline V lookup: CDR1 MDHEN, CDR2 SYDVKM. V lost 3 bases, J lost 2 bases, and 11 bases lay in between. The CDR3 length is 14 residues.

CDR3 sequence: CASSVRGAYGYTF. The CDR3 DNA sequence: TGTGCCAGCAGCGTCAGGGGAGCCTATGGCTACACCTTC. The V and J genes are TRBV11-2 and TRBJ1-2, with D perhaps matching TRBD1 (6 bases). Trimming removed 5 bases at V and 4 bases at J, with 11 bases between. Germline lookup yields CDR1 SGHAT and CDR2 FQNNGV. The CDR3 totals 13 residues.

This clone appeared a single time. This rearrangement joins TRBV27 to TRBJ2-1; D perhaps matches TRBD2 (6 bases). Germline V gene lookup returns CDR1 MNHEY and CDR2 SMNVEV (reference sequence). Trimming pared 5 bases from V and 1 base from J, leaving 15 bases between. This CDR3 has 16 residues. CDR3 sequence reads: CASSPPGLESYNEQFF. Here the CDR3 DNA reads TGTGCCAGCAGTCCTCCGGGACTCGAATCCTACAATGAGCAGTTCTTC.

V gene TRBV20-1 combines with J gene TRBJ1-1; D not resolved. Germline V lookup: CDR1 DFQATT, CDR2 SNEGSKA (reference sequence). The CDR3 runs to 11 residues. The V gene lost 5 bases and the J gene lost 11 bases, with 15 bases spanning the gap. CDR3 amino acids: CSALVPRGAFF. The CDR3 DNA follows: TGCAGTGCTTTGGTCCCTCGAGGGGCTTTCTTT.